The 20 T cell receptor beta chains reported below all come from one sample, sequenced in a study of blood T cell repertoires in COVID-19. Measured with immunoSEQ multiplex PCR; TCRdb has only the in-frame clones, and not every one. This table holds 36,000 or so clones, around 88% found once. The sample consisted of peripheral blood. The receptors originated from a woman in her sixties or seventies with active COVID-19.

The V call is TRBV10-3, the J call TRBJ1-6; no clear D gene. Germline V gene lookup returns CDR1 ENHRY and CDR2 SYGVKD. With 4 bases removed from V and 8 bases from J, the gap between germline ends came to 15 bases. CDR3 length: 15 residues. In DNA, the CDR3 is TGTGCCATCAGTGGTGAGGACTCCTGGCATTCACCCCTCCACTTT. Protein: CAISGEDSWHSPLHF.

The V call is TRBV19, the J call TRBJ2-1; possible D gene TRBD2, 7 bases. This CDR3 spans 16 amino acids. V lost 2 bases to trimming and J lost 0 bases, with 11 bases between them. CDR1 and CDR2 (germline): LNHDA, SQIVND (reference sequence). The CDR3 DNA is TGTGCCAGTAGTATACCGGGGGGCAGCTCCTACAATGAGCAGTTCTTC. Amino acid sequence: CASSIPGGSSYNEQFF. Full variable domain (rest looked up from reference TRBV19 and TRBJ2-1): DGGITQSPKYLFRKEGQNVTLSCEQNLNHDAMYWYRQDPGQGLRLIYYSQIVNDFQKGDIAEGYSVSREKKESFPLTVTSAQKNPTAFYLCASSIPGGSSYNEQFFGPGTRLTVL.

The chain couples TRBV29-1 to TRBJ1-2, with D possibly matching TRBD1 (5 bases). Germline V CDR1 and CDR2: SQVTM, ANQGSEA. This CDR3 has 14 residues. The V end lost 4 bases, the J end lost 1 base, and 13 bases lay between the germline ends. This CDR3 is CSVVETADNYGYTF. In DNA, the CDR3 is TGCAGCGTTGTAGAGACAGCCGATAACTATGGCTACACCTTC.

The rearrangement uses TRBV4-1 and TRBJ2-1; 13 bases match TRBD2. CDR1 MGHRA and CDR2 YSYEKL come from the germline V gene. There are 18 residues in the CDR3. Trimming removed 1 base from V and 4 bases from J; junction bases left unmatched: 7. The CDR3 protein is CASSQGLAGGFLYNEQFF. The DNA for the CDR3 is TGCGCCAGCAGCCAAGGACTAGCGGGGGGCTTTCTTTACAATGAGCAGTTCTTC.

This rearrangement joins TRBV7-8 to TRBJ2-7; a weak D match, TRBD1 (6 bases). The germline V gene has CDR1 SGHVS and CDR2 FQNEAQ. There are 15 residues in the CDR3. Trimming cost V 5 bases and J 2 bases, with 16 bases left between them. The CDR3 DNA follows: TGTGCCAGCAGCCCACAGGGTCGCCGCACCTACGAGCAGTACTTC. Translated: CASSPQGRRTYEQYF.

CDR3 loop: CASSQSTGGWDTDTQYF. CDR3 in DNA: TGCGCCAGCAGTCAATCTACAGGGGGATGGGACACAGATACGCAGTATTTT. The chain is built from TRBV23-1 and TRBJ2-3; TRBD1 matches at 8 bases. TRBV23-1 is an ORF; its function is uncertain. The CDR3 contains 17 residues. V gave up 0 bases and J gave up 2 bases; unmatched junction bases: 7.

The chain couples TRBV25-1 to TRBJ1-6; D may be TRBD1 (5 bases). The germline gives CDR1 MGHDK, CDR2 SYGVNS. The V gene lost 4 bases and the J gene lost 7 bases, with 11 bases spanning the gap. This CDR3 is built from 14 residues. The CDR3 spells CASSARASNSPLHF. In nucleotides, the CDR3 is TGTGCCAGCAGTGCCAGGGCCTCGAATTCACCCCTCCACTTT.

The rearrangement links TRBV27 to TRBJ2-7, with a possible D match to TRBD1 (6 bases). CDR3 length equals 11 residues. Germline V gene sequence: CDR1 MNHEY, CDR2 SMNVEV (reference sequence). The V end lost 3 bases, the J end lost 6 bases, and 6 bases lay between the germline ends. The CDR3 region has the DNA TGTGCCAGCAGTTTCAGGGGCGAGCAGTACTTC. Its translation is CASSFRGEQYF.

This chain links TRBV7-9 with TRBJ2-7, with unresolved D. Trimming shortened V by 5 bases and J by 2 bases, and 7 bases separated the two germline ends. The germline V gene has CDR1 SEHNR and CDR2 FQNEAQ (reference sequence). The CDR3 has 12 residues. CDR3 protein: CASSHTAYEQYF. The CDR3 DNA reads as TGTGCCAGCAGCCACACCGCCTACGAGCAGTACTTC.

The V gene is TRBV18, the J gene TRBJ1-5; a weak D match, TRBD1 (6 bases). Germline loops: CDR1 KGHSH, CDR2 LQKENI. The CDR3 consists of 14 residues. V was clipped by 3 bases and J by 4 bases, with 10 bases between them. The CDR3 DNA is TGTGCCAGCTCACCTGGACAGTCAAATCAGCCCCAGCATTTT. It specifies CASSPGQSNQPQHF.

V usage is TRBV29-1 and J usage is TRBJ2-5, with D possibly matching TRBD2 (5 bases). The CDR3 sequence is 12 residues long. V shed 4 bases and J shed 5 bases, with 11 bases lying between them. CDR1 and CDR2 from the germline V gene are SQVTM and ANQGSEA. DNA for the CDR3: TGCAGCGTTGGTCCCACGGGGGAGACCCAGTACTTC. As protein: CSVGPTGETQYF.

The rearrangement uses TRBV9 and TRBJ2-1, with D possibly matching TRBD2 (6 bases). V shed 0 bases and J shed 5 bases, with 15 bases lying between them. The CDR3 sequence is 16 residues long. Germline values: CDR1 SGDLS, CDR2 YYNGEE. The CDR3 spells CASSVDSRGAHNEQFF. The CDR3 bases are TGTGCCAGCAGCGTAGATAGCCGCGGGGCCCACAATGAGCAGTTCTTC.

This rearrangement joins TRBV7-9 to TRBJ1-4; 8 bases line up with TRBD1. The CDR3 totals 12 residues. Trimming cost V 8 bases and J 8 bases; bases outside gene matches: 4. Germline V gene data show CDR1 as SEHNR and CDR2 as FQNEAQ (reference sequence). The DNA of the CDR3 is TGTGCCAGCGGACAGGGTAACGAAAAACTGTTTTTT. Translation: CASGQGNEKLFF.

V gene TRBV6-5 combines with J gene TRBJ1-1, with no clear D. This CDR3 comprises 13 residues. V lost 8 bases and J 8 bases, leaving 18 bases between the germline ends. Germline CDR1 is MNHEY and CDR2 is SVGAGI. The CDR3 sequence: CASLFEGGAEAFF. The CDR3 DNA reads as TGTGCCAGCCTATTTGAGGGTGGAGCGGAAGCTTTCTTT.

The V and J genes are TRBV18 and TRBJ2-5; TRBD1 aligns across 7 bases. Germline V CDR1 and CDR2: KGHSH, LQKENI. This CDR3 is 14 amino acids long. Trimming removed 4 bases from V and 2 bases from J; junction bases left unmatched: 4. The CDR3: CASSRTGAQETQYF. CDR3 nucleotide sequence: TGTGCCAGCTCACGGACAGGAGCTCAAGAGACCCAGTACTTC.

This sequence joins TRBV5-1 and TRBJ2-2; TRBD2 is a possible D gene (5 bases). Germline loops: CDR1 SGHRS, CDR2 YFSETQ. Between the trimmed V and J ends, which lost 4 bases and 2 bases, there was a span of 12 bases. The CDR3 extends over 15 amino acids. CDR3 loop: CASSRSGVNTGELFF. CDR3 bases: TGCGCCAGCAGCCGATCCGGGGTAAACACCGGGGAGCTGTTTTTT.

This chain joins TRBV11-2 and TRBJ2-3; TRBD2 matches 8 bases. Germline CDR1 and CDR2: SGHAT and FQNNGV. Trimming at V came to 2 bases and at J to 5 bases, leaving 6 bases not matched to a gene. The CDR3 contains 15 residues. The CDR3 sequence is CASSLRGGRLDTQYF. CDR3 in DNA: TGTGCCAGCAGCTTACGCGGGGGGAGATTAGATACGCAGTATTTT.

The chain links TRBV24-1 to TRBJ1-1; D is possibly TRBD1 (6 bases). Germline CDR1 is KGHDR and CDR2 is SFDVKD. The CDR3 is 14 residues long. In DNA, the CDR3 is TGTGCTTCGTCGACAGGTCTTGGAGGAACTGAAGCTTTCTTT. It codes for CASSTGLGGTEAFF.

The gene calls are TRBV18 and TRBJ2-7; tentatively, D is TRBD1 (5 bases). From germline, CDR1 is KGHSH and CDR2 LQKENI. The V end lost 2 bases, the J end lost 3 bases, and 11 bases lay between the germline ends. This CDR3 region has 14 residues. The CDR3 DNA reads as TGTGCCAGCTCACCATCCGCGACAGACTACGAGCAGTACTTC. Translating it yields CASSPSATDYEQYF.

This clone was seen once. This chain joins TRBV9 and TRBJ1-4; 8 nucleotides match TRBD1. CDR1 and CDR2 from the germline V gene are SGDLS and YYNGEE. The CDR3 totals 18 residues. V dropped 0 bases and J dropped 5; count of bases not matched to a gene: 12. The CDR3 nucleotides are TGTGCCAGCAGCGTAGGACGGAGGCCAGGGGGCGTAAATGAAAAACTGTTTTTT. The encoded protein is CASSVGRRPGGVNEKLFF.